This T cell receptor beta chain was identified in a study of cytomegalovirus exposure and HLA in healthy donors. This CDR3 comprises 13 residues. The germline V and J ends were trimmed by 4 bases and 7 bases, with 16 bases remaining between them. The germline gives CDR1 SQVTM, CDR2 ANQGSEA. Study findings and constraints: Some TCR beta chains (roughly 150 of them) were listed as cytomegalovirus-associated. Reportedly, cytomegalovirus status was diagnosed with high sensitivity and specificity. Rare sequences made up most TCRs, while some public TCRs were found in many donors.

Produced via immunoSEQ multiplex PCR; TCRdb's table is partial and in-frame only. The sample has 150,000 to 200,000 clones, around nine tenths seen once. As for this clone: Its antigen is undetermined.

The sequence was collected from a man between 18 and 35 years old in good health and CMV-seropositive. This sequence joins TRBV29-1 and TRBJ2-5, with D perhaps TRBD1 (6 bases). Sample: PBMCs. CDR3 protein: CSVVRQAQGTQYF. The CDR3 DNA is TGCAGCGTTGTCAGACAGGCCCAGGGGACCCAGTACTTC. Full variable domain (remainder filled in from reference TRBV29-1 and TRBJ2-5): SAVISQKPSRDICQRGTSLTIQCQVDSQVTMMFWYRQQPGQSLTLIATANQGSEATYESGFVIDKFPISRPNLTFSTLTVSNMSPEDSSIYLCSVVRQAQGTQYFGPGTRLLVL.